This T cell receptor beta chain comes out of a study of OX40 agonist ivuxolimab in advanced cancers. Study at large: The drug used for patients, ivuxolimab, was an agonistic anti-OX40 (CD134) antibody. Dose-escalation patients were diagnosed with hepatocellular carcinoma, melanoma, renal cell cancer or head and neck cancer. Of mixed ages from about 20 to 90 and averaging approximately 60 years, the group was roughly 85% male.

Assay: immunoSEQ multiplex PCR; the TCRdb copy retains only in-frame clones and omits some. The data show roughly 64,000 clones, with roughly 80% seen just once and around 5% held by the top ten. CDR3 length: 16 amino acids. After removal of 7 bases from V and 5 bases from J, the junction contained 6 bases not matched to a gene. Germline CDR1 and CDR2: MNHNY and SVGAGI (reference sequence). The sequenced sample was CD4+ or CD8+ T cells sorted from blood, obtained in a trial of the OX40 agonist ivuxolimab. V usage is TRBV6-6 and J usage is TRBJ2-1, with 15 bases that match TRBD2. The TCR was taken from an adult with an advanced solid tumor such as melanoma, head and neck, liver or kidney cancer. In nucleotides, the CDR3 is TGTGCCAGCAACGGAGGACTAGCGGGAGGGGACAATGAGCAGTTCTTC. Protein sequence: CASNGGLAGGDNEQFF.